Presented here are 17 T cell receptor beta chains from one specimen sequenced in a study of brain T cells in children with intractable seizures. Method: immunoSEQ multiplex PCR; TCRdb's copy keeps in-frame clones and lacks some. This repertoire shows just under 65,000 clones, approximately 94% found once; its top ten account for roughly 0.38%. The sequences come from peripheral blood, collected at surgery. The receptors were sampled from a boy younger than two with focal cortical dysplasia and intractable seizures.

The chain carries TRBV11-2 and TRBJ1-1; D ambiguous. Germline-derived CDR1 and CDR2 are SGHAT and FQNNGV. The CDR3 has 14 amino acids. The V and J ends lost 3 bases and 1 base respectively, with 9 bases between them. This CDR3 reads CASSLDAPNTEAFF. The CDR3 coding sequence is TGTGCCAGCAGCTTGGATGCCCCGAACACTGAAGCTTTCTTT.

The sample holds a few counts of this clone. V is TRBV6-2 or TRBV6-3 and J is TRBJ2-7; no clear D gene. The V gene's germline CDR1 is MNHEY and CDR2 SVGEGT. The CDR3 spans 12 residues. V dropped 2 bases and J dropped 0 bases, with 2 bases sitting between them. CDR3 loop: CASSYSSYEQYF. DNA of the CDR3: TGTGCCAGCAGTTACAGCTCCTACGAGCAGTACTTC.

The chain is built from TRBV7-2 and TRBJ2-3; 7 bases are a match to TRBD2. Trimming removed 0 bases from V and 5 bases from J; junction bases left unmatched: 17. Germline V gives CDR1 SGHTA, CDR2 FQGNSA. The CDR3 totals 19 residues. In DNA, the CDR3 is TGTGCCAGCAGCTTAGCTTCGGGAGGCAAGTCTAGAAGGGGAGATACGCAGTATTTT. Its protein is CASSLASGGKSRRGDTQYF. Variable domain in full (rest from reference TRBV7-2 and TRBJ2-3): GAGVSQSPSNKVTEKGKDVELRCDPISGHTALYWYRQSLGQGLEFLIYFQGNSAPDKSGLPSDRFSAERTGGSVSTLTIQRTQQEDSAVYLCASSLASGGKSRRGDTQYFGPGTRLTVL.

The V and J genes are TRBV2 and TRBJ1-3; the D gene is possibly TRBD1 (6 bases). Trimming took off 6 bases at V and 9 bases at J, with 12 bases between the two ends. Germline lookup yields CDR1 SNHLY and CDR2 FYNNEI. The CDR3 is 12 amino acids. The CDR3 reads CASRTGSATIYF. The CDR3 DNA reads TGTGCCAGCAGAACAGGGTCGGCCACCATATATTTT.

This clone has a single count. In DNA, the CDR3 is TGTGCCAGCAGCCCTGGGACTAGCGGCTCCTACAATGAGCAGTTCTTC. This codes for CASSPGTSGSYNEQFF. The chain recombines TRBV7-9 with TRBJ2-1; TRBD2 matches 11 bases. The V gene's germline CDR1 is SEHNR and CDR2 FQNEAQ (reference sequence). V shed 5 bases, J shed 0 bases, and the junction held 3 bases outside the gene matches. The CDR3 runs 16 residues.

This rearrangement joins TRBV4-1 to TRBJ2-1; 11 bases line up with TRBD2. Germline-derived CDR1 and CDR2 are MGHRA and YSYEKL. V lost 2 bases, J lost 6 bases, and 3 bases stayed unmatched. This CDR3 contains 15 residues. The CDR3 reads CASSQWGLAANEQFF. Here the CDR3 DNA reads TGCGCCAGCAGCCAATGGGGACTAGCGGCCAATGAGCAGTTCTTC.

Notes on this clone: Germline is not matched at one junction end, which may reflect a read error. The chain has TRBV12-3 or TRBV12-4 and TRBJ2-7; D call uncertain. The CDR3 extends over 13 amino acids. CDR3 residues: CASSLNPSHEQYF. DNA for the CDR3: TGTGCCAGCAGTTTAAACCCCTCCCACGAGCAGTACTTC.

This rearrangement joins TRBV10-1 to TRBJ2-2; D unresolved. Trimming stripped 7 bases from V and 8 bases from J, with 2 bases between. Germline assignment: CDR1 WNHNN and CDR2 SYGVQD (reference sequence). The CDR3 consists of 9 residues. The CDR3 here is CASIGELFF. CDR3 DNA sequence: TGCGCCAGCATTGGGGAGCTGTTTTTT.

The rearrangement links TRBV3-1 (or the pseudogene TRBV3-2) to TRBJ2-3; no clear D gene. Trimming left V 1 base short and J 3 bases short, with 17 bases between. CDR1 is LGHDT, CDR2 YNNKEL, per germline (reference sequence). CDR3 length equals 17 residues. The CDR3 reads CASSQVFGAKVTDTQYF. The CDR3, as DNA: TGTGCCAGCAGCCAAGTCTTTGGCGCCAAGGTGACAGATACGCAGTATTTT.

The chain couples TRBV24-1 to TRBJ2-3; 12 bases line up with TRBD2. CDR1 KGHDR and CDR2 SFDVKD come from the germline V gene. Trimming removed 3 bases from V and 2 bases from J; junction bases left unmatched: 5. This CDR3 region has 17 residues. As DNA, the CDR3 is TGTGCCACCAGTGATCGGACTAGCGGGATTATCACAGATACGCAGTATTTT. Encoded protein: CATSDRTSGIITDTQYF.

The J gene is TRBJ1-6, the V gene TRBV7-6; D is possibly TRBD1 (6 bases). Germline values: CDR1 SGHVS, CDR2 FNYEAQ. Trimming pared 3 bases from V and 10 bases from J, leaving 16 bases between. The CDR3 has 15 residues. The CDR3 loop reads CASSFAQGSGSPLHF. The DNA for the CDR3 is TGTGCCAGCAGCTTCGCACAGGGTAGCGGATCACCCCTCCACTTT.

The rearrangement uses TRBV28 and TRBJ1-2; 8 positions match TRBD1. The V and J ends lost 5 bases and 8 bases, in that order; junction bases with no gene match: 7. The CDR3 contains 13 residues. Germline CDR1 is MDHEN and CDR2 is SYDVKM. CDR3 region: CASSVQGVVGYTF. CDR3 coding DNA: TGTGCCAGCAGTGTACAGGGGGTGGTGGGCTACACCTTC.

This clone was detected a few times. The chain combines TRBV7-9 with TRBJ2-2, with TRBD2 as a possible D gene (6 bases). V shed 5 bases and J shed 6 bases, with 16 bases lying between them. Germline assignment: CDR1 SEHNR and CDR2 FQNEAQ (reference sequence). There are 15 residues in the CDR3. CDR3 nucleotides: TGTGCCAGCAGCCGCTCGGGACTGTTGGCCGGGGAGCTGTTTTTT. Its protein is CASSRSGLLAGELFF.

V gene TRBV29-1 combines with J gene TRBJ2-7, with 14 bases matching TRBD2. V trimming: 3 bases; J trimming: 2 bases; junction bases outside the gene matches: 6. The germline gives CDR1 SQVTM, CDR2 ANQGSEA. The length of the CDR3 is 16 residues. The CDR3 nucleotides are TGCAGCGTTGACGGGACTAGCGGGAGTGGTCCCTACGAGCAGTACTTC. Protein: CSVDGTSGSGPYEQYF.

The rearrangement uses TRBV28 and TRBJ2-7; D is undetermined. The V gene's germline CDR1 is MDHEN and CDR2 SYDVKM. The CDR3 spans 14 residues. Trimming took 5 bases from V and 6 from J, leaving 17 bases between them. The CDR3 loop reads CASSPPSYPSEQYF. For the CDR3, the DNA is TGTGCCAGCAGTCCCCCCAGCTATCCCTCCGAGCAGTACTTC.

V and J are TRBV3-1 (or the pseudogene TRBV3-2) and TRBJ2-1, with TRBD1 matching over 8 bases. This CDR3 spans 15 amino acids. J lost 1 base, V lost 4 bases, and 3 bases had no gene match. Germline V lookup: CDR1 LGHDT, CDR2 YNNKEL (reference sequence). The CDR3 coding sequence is TGTGCCAGCAGCCGGGACAGGCCGTCCTACAATGAGCAGTTCTTC. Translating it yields CASSRDRPSYNEQFF.

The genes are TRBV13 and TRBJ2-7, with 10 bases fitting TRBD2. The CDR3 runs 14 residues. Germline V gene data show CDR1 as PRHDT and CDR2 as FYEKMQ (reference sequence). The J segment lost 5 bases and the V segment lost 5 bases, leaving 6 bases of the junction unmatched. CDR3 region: CASSEASGSDEQYF. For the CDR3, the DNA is TGTGCCAGCAGCGAGGCTAGCGGGAGCGACGAGCAGTACTTC.